The 28 T cell receptor beta chains below were found in one sample sequenced in a study of cytomegalovirus exposure and HLA in healthy donors. The PCR had 60 Vbeta and 13 Jbeta primers. Sequenced by immunoSEQ multiplex PCR; TCRdb stores in-frame clones only, minus some. The sample records around 200,000 clones, 65% to 80% being singletons. The sequenced sample consisted of PBMCs. The source of these receptors is a girl aged 2 to 10 in good health and CMV-seronegative.

The rearrangement links TRBV6-1 to TRBJ2-7; weak D call: TRBD1 (6 bases). Germline V gene lookup returns CDR1 MNHNS and CDR2 SASEGT. The V end lost 4 bases, the J end lost 3 bases, and 10 bases lay between the germline ends. CDR3 length: 13 residues. This chain's CDR3 is CASSGQQGYEQYF. CDR3 nucleotide sequence: TGTGCCAGCAGTGGGCAACAGGGCTACGAGCAGTACTTC.

As to this clone: Other DNA sequences in the sample encode the same CDR3. This chain links TRBV11-2 with TRBJ2-7; no clear D gene. The ends were cut back, 5 bases at V and 3 bases at J, with 5 bases in the middle. The CDR3 length is 11 residues. Germline CDR1 is SGHAT and CDR2 is FQNNGV. The CDR3 DNA reads TGTGCCAGCAGCCTATACTACGAGCAGTACTTC. This translates into CASSLYYEQYF.

CDR3: CASSYPLTGELFF. In nucleotides, the CDR3 is TGTGCCAGCAGTTACCCCTTAACCGGGGAGCTGTTTTTT. V is TRBV6-6 and J is TRBJ2-2; D remains unclear. Germline CDR1 MNHNY, CDR2 SVGAGI (reference sequence). This CDR3 has 13 amino acids. V shed 2 bases and J shed 5 bases, with 6 bases lying between them.

The rearrangement joins TRBV13 to TRBJ2-7; TRBD1 matches 7 bases. In germline, CDR1 is PRHDT, CDR2 FYEKMQ (reference sequence). CDR3 length equals 15 residues. The trim removed 0 bases at V and 2 bases at J, leaving 4 bases unmatched. The CDR3 DNA reads as TGTGCCAGCAGCTTAGGAGGTCAGGGGGCCTACGAGCAGTACTTC. Amino acid sequence: CASSLGGQGAYEQYF.

The CDR3 loop is CASTLRSSGTSFF. Written as DNA, the CDR3 is TGTGCCAGCACCCTGAGGTCTAGCGGGACGTCGTTCTTC. The rearrangement uses TRBV5-6 and TRBJ2-1; TRBD2 agrees at 9 bases. Germline CDR1 and CDR2: SGHDT and YYEEEE. The V segment lost 6 bases and the J segment 15 bases; nucleotides outside the gene matches: 13. This CDR3 contains 13 residues.

This clone was recorded once. The chain carries TRBV5-6 and TRBJ2-3, with 8 positions matching TRBD2. The CDR3 spans 16 residues. The J segment lost 2 bases and the V segment lost 0 bases, leaving 5 bases of the junction unmatched. Germline CDR1 is SGHDT and CDR2 is YYEEEE. The CDR3 is CASSLDRGRYTDTQYF. The CDR3 DNA reads as TGTGCCAGCAGCTTGGATCGCGGGAGGTACACAGATACGCAGTATTTT.

The V and J genes are TRBV25-1 and TRBJ1-6; D is uncertain. Trimming took off 7 bases at V and 0 bases at J, with 7 bases between the two ends. This CDR3 is built from 14 residues. Germline V gene data show CDR1 as MGHDK and CDR2 as SYGVNS. The CDR3 sequence is CASTSSSYNSPLHF. The CDR3 nucleotides are TGTGCCAGCACCTCGAGCTCCTATAATTCACCCCTCCACTTT.

This clone was found a few times. V usage is TRBV5-6 and J usage is TRBJ1-2, with 7 bases matching TRBD1. After removal of 4 bases from V and 0 bases from J, the junction contained 9 bases not matched to a gene. This CDR3 comprises 16 residues. Germline V lookup: CDR1 SGHDT, CDR2 YYEEEE. CDR3 region: CASSLYWDSPNYGYTF. In DNA, the CDR3 is TGTGCCAGCAGCCTATACTGGGACAGCCCTAACTATGGCTACACCTTC. The variable domain in full, completed from reference TRBV5-6 and TRBJ1-2, reads DAGVTQSPTHLIKTRGQQVTLRCSPKSGHDTVSWYQQALGQGPQFIFQYYEEEERQRGNFPDRFSGHQFPNYSSELNVNALLLGDSALYLCASSLYWDSPNYGYTFGSGTRLTVV.

There are a few counts of this clone. The J gene is TRBJ1-5, the V gene TRBV9; the D gene is possibly TRBD1 (5 bases). The CDR3 has 15 residues. With 0 bases removed from V and 5 bases from J, the gap between germline ends came to 12 bases. The germline gives CDR1 SGDLS, CDR2 YYNGEE. CDR3 nucleotide sequence: TGTGCCAGCAGCGTAGGGGTAGGGGCAGATCAGCCCCAGCATTTT. Its translation: CASSVGVGADQPQHF.

This chain connects TRBV5-4 to TRBJ1-4, with 12 positions matching TRBD1. Germline V CDR1 and CDR2: SGHNT, YYREEE (reference sequence). Trimming at V came to 9 bases and at J to 3 bases, leaving 12 bases not matched to a gene. The CDR3 has 17 residues. The CDR3 DNA reads as TGTGCCACCAAGCCGGGGACAGGGGGCCGAGCTAATGAAAAACTGTTTTTT. Its translation is CATKPGTGGRANEKLFF.

The chain has TRBV20-1 and TRBJ2-7; D is unresolved. The CDR3 has 11 amino acids. Trimming left V 5 bases short and J 3 bases short, with 8 bases between. Germline values: CDR1 DFQATT, CDR2 SNEGSKA (reference sequence). CDR3 nucleotide sequence: TGCAGTGCTCTTGCGCGCTACGAGCAGTACTTC. Residues: CSALARYEQYF.

A word on this clone: Germline is not matched at one junction end, which may reflect a read error. The chain uses TRBV19 and TRBJ2-7, with 9 bases fitting TRBD2. The germline gives CDR1 LNHDA, CDR2 SQIVND (reference sequence). CDR3 length equals 14 residues. The CDR3 bases are TGTGCCAGCCGTTTTAGCGGGAGCTCCCACGAGCAGTACTTC. Encoded protein: CASRFSGSSHEQYF.

In this sample, this clone turned up a few times. Other nucleotide sequences in the sample specify the same CDR3. The chain couples TRBV2 to TRBJ1-1; possibly TRBD1 for D (5 bases). The CDR3 consists of 13 residues. The V gene lost 6 bases and the J gene lost 1 base, with 9 bases spanning the gap. CDR1 and CDR2 (germline): SNHLY, FYNNEI. This CDR3 reads CASRADRNTEAFF. DNA of the CDR3: TGTGCCAGCAGGGCCGACAGGAACACTGAAGCTTTCTTT.

The chain employs TRBV7-9 and TRBJ1-1; a possible D gene is TRBD1 (6 bases). Germline loops: CDR1 SEHNR, CDR2 FQNEAQ (reference sequence). The germline V and J ends were trimmed by 5 bases and 0 bases, with 16 bases remaining between them. This CDR3 is 16 amino acids long. The CDR3 nucleotides read TGTGCCAGCAGCCGCTCGGGCGGGGGCATGAACACTGAAGCTTTCTTT. Its translation is CASSRSGGGMNTEAFF.

The rearrangement uses TRBV15 and TRBJ2-7; 8 bases map to TRBD1. There are 14 residues in the CDR3. Trimming at V came to 4 bases and at J to 2 bases, leaving 4 bases not matched to a gene. The germline CDR1 and CDR2 sequences are LNHNV and YYDKDF (reference sequence). In DNA form, the CDR3 reads TGTGCCACCAGCACTCGGGACAGGCCCTACGAGCAGTACTTC. Amino acids: CATSTRDRPYEQYF. The variable domain in full, with the rest retrieved from reference TRBV15 and TRBJ2-7, is DAMVIQNPRYQVTQFGKPVTLSCSQTLNHNVMYWYQQKSSQAPKLLFHYYDKDFNNEADTPDNFQSRRPNTSFCFLDIRSPGLGDTAMYLCATSTRDRPYEQYFGPGTRLTVT.

The rearrangement links TRBV9 to TRBJ1-1, with TRBD1 identical over 7 bases. The CDR3 has 14 amino acids. The junction had 4 bases not matched to a gene; V was cut back by 4 bases and J by 1 base. Germline CDR1 is SGDLS and CDR2 is YYNGEE. For the CDR3, the DNA is TGTGCCAGCAGCTTGGGACAGAGGAACACTGAAGCTTTCTTT. It encodes CASSLGQRNTEAFF.

This clone was counted only a few times. The V gene is TRBV2, the J gene TRBJ1-3, with a weak D call TRBD1 (6 bases). The V and J ends lost 6 bases and 4 bases respectively, with 7 bases between them. Per the germline V gene, CDR1 is SNHLY and CDR2 is FYNNEI. There are 12 residues in the CDR3. In DNA, the CDR3 is TGTGCCAGCAGGACAGGAGGAAACACCATATATTTT. It yields the protein CASRTGGNTIYF. Complete variable domain (other parts from reference TRBV2 and TRBJ1-3): EPEVTQTPSHQVTQMGQEVILRCVPISNHLYFYWYRQILGQKVEFLVSFYNNEISEKSEIFDDQFSVERPDGSNFTLKIRSTKLEDSAMYFCASRTGGNTIYFGEGSWLTVV.

The chain has TRBV5-1 and TRBJ2-1, with D possibly being TRBD2 (6 bases). The CDR3 loop spans 16 amino acids. The germline V gene encodes CDR1 SGHRS and CDR2 YFSETQ. V lost 0 bases, J lost 10 bases, and 20 bases lay in between. The CDR3: CASSLAWPPTEGEQFF. In DNA, the CDR3 is TGCGCCAGCAGCTTGGCATGGCCTCCCACGGAGGGGGAGCAGTTCTTC.

This sequence joins TRBV6-4 and TRBJ1-5; D unresolved. Trimming cost V 4 bases and J 3 bases, with 7 bases left between them. Germline V lookup: CDR1 MRHNA, CDR2 SNTAGT. This CDR3 is built from 13 residues. The CDR3 DNA is TGTGCCAGCAGTGCTGGGCCCAATCAGCCCCAGCATTTT. This gives the protein CASSAGPNQPQHF.

The chain has TRBV7-9 and TRBJ2-7; 10 bases line up with TRBD1. Trimming removed 4 bases from V and 2 bases from J; junction bases left unmatched: 8. The V gene's germline CDR1 is SEHNR and CDR2 FQNEAQ (reference sequence). There are 16 residues in the CDR3. CDR3 coding DNA: TGTGCCAGCAGCTCCACCCGACAGGGGGCCACCTACGAGCAGTACTTC. Amino acid sequence: CASSSTRQGATYEQYF.

This chain links TRBV5-4 with TRBJ2-7, with 9 bases fitting TRBD1. The CDR3 is 17 amino acids. Trimming cost V 1 base and J 3 bases; bases outside gene matches: 11. CDR1 and CDR2 from the germline V gene are SGHNT and YYREEE (reference sequence). The CDR3, as DNA: TGTGCCAGCAGCTTGTCGGGTGGGGGGACAGGGTTCTACGAGCAGTACTTC. Translating it yields CASSLSGGGTGFYEQYF.

V is TRBV5-6 and J is TRBJ1-1; no definite D call. Per the germline V gene, CDR1 is SGHDT and CDR2 is YYEEEE. Trimming shortened V by 1 base and J by 1 base, and 5 bases separated the two germline ends. The length of the CDR3 is 13 residues. The DNA of the CDR3 is TGTGCCAGCAGCTTGCGGGAGAACACTGAAGCTTTCTTT. Its translation is CASSLRENTEAFF.

The V gene is TRBV4-1, the J gene TRBJ1-2, with a weak D call TRBD1 (5 bases). CDR1 MGHRA and CDR2 YSYEKL come from the germline V gene. There are 19 residues in the CDR3. The V end was cut by 2 bases, the J end by 3 bases, with 25 bases between. CDR3 amino acids: CASSQRAGGERGIHYGYTF. CDR3 in DNA: TGCGCCAGCAGCCAAAGGGCGGGAGGAGAGAGGGGCATCCACTATGGCTACACCTTC.

This chain links TRBV5-6 with TRBJ2-3, with 9 bases lining up with TRBD2. The CDR3 is made up of 14 amino acids. V was pared by 3 bases and J by 7 bases, with 6 bases of the junction left unmatched. The germline gives CDR1 SGHDT, CDR2 YYEEEE. CDR3 coding DNA: TGTGCCAGCAGCTCTACCGGGACTAGCCATACGCAGTATTTT. Translated: CASSSTGTSHTQYF.

V gene TRBV11-3 combines with J gene TRBJ2-1; 12 nucleotides agree with TRBD2. Per germline, CDR1 SGHNT and CDR2 YENEEA. Losses at the gene ends were 5 bases for V and 9 bases for J; bases not matched to a gene: 8. The CDR3 is 15 residues long. In DNA form, the CDR3 reads TGTGCCAGCAGCATCGGGACTAGCGGGCGGGGTGAGCAGTTCTTC. Translation gives CASSIGTSGRGEQFF.

CDR3 sequence reads: CAWSEQGIQEKLFF. The DNA of the CDR3 is TGTGCCTGGAGTGAACAGGGTATTCAGGAAAAACTGTTTTTT. The V and J genes are TRBV30 and TRBJ1-4; D possibly corresponds to TRBD1 (6 bases). Germline V gene lookup returns CDR1 GTSNPN and CDR2 SVGIG (reference sequence). Trimming pared 1 base from V and 8 bases from J, leaving 14 bases between. There are 14 residues in the CDR3.

For this clone: The junction departs from germline at one end; a sequencing error may be responsible. V is TRBV7-9 and J is TRBJ2-5; 9 bases agree with TRBD1. The CDR3 totals 17 residues. The germline CDR1 and CDR2 sequences are SEHNR and FQNEAQ (reference sequence). The chain's CDR3 is CSSSLTTGTGKEETQYF. Here the CDR3 DNA reads TGTTCCAGCAGCTTAACCACCGGGACAGGGAAAGAGGAGACCCAGTACTTC.

Only one count was recorded for this clone. The chain recombines TRBV7-9 with TRBJ2-1, with TRBD2 matching 8 bases. Germline CDR1 SEHNR, CDR2 FQNEAQ (reference sequence). This CDR3 comprises 16 residues. J was trimmed by 1 base and V by 0 bases; bases with no gene match: 2. In DNA, the CDR3 is TGTGCCAGCAGCTTAGCGGGGACTAGTTCCTACAATGAGCAGTTCTTC. Translating it yields CASSLAGTSSYNEQFF.